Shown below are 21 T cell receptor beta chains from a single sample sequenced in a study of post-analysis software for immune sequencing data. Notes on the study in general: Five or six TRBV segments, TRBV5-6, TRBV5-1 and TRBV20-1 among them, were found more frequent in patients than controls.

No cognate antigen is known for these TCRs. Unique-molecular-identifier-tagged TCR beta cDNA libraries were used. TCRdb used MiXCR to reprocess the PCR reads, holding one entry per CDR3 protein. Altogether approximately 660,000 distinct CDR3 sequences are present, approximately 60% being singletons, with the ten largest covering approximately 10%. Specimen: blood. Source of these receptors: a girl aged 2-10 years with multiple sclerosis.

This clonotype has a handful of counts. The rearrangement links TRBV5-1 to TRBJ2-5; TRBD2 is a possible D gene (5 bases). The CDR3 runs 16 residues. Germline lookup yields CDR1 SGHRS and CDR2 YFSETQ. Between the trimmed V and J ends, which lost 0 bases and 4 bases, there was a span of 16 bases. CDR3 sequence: CASSLGVAPGRETQYF. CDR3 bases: TGCGCCAGCAGCTTGGGAGTAGCGCCAGGTCGAGAGACCCAGTACTTC.

The CDR3, as DNA: TGCGCCAGCAGCCAAGAAGGACTAGCAACAGATACGCAGTATTTT. Its protein product is CASSQEGLATDTQYF. This sequence joins TRBV4-3 and TRBJ2-3; 8 bases are a match to TRBD2. The CDR3 length is 15 residues. The germline CDR1 and CDR2 sequences are LGHNA and YSLEER. V lost 0 bases to trimming and J lost 3 bases; unmatched junction nucleotides: 2.

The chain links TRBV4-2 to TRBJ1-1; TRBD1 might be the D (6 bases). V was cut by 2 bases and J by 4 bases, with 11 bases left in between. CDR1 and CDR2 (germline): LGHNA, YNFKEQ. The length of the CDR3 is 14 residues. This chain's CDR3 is CASSQSPGATEAFF. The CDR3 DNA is TGTGCCAGCAGCCAAAGTCCGGGGGCCACTGAAGCTTTCTTT.

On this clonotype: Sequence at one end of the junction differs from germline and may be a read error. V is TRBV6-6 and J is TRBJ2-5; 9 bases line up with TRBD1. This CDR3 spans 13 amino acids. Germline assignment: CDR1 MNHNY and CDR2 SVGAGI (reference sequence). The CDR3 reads CTSSGTGKETQYF. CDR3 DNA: TGTACCAGCAGTGGGACAGGGAAAGAGACCCAGTACTTC.

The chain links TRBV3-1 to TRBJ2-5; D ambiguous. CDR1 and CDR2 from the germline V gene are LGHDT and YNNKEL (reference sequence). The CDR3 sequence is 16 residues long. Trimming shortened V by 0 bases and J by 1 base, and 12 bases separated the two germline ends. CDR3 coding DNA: TGTGCCAGCAGCCAAGAAACAGCCTGGGCCCAAGAGACCCAGTACTTC. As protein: CASSQETAWAQETQYF.

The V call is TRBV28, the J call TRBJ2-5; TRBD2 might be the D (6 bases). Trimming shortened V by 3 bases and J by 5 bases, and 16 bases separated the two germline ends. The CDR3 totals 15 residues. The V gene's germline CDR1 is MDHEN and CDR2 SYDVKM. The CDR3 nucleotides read TGTGCCAGCAGTTTGGGGGGAAATGTAGACGAGACCCAGTACTTC. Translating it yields CASSLGGNVDETQYF.

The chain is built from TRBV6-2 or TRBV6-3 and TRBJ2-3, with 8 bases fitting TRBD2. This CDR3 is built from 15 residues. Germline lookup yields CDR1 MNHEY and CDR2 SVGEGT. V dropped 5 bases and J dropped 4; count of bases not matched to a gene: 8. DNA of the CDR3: TGTGCCAGCAGTAGGACCAGCGGGAGCCCAGATACGCAGTATTTT. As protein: CASSRTSGSPDTQYF.

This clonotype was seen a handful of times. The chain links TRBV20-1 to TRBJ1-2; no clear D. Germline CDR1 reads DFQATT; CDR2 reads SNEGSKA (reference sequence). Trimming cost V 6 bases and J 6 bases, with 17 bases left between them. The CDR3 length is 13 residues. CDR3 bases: TGCAGTGCCGGAGCGCCGGTGGATAATGGCTACACCTTC. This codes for CSAGAPVDNGYTF.

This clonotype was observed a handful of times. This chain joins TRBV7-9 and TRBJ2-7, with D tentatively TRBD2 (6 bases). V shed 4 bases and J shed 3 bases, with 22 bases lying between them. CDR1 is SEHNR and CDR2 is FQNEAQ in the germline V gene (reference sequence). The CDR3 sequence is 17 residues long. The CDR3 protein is CASSSDRLPGAYYEQYF. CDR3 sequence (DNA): TGTGCCAGCAGCTCAGATAGGCTACCGGGAGCTTACTACGAGCAGTACTTC.

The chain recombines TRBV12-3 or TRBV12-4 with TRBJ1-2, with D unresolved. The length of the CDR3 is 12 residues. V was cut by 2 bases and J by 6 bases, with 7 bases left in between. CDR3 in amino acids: CASSLSGNGYTF. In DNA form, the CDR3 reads TGTGCCAGCAGTTTATCGGGGAATGGCTACACCTTC.

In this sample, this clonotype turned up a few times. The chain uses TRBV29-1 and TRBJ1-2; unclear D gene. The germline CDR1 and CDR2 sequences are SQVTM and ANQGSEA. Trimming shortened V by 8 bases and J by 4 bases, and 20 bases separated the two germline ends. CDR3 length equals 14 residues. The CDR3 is CSSTRMNNPYGYTF. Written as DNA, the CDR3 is TGCAGCTCGACAAGGATGAACAATCCCTATGGCTACACCTTC.

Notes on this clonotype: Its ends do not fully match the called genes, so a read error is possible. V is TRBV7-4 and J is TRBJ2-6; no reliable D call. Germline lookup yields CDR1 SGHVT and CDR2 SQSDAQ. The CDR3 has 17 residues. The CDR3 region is CVSSLVRFSSGANVLTF. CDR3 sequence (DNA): TGTGTCAGCAGCTTGGTCAGGTTTTCCTCTGGGGCCAACGTCCTGACTTTC.

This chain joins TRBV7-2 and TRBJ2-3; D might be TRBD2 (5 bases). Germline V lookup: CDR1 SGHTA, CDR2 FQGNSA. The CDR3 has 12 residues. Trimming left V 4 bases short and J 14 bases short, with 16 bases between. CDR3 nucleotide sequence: TGTGCCAGCAGCTCCCCTGAGGGCACCGGGTATTTT. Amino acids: CASSSPEGTGYF.

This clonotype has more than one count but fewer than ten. The CDR3 bases are TGTGCCAGCAGCGTAGGCAGCTCCTACAATGAGCAGTTCTTC. Encoded protein: CASSVGSSYNEQFF. The genes are TRBV9 and TRBJ2-1, with D uncertain. The CDR3 is 14 residues long. Germline V lookup: CDR1 SGDLS, CDR2 YYNGEE. Between the trimmed V and J ends, which lost 0 bases and 0 bases, there was a span of 4 bases.

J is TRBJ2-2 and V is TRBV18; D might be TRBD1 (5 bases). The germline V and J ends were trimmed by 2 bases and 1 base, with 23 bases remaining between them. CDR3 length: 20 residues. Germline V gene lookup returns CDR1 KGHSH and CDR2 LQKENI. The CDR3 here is CASSPYLSRVGQRNTGELFF. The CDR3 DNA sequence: TGTGCCAGCTCACCATATCTCTCAAGGGTGGGGCAGAGGAACACCGGGGAGCTGTTTTTT.

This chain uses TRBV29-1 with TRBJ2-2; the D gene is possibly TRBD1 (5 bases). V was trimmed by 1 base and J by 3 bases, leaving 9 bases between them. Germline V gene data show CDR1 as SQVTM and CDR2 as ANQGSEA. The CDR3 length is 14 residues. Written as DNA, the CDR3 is TGCAGCGTTGAAGGGGGCGTTGACACCGGGGAGCTGTTTTTT. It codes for CSVEGGVDTGELFF.

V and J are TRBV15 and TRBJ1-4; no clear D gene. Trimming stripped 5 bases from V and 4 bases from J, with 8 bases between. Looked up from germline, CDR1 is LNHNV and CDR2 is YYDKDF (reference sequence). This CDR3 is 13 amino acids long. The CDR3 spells CATSSHDNEKLFF. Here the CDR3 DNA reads TGTGCCACCAGCTCCCACGATAATGAAAAACTGTTTTTT.

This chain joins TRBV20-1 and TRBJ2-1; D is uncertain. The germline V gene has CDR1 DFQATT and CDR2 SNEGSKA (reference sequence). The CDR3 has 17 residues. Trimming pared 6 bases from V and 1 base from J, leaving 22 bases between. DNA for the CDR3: TGCAGTGCCTCAGAGACGGAAACTTCAAGTTCCTACAATGAGCAGTTCTTC. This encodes CSASETETSSSYNEQFF.

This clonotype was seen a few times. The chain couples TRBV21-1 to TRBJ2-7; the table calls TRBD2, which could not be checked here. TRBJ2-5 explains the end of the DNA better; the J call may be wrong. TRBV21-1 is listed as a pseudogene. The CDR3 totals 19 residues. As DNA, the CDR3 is TGTGCCAGCAGGATCGGGACTAGCGGAGGCCTCCCGTACCAAGAGACCCAGTACTTC. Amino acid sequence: CASRIGTSGGLPYQETQYF.

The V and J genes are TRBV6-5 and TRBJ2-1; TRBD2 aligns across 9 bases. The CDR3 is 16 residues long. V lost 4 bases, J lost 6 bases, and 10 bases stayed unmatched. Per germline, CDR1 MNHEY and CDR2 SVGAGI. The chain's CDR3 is CASSFDAGGPGNEQFF. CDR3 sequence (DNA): TGTGCCAGCAGTTTCGACGCGGGGGGGCCTGGCAATGAGCAGTTCTTC.

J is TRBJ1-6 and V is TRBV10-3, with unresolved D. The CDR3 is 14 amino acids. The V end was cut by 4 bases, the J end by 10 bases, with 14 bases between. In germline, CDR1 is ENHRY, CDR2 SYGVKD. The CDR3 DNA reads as TGTGCCATCAGTGGAGACATTAAAATGTCACCCCTCCACTTT. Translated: CAISGDIKMSPLHF.